A single sample is the source of the 17 T cell receptor beta chains below, sequenced in a study of T cell changes during pregnancy in multiple sclerosis. The data were produced by immunoSEQ multiplex PCR, yet TCRdb's version contains in-frame clones alone and is incomplete. The sample lists over 70,000 clones, approximately 90% seen once, with around 1.6% in the top ten. The sample consisted of peripheral blood, taken in the first trimester of pregnancy. The receptors here all came from a female donor in good health, enrolled as a control in a pregnancy study.

The chain carries TRBV27 and TRBJ2-7; 8 nucleotides align to TRBD1. From germline, CDR1 is MNHEY and CDR2 SMNVEV (reference sequence). This CDR3 is built from 15 residues. The V and J ends lost 5 bases and 3 bases, in that order; junction bases with no gene match: 9. CDR3 nucleotides: TGTGCCAGCAGTCTCCCCGACAGGGGATTCTACGAGCAGTACTTC. Protein product: CASSLPDRGFYEQYF.

This rearrangement joins TRBV9 to TRBJ2-5; a possible D gene is TRBD1 (5 bases). Trimming pared 0 bases from V and 6 bases from J, leaving 18 bases between. Germline CDR1 SGDLS, CDR2 YYNGEE. The CDR3 runs to 16 residues. This CDR3 is CASSVVARVFGKTQYF. The CDR3 DNA reads as TGTGCCAGCAGCGTAGTCGCCAGGGTATTTGGGAAGACCCAGTACTTC.

The gene calls are TRBV5-1 and TRBJ2-5, with TRBD1 matching 7 bases. The CDR3 loop spans 15 amino acids. CDR1 is SGHRS and CDR2 is YFSETQ in the germline V gene. The V segment lost 4 bases and the J segment 9 bases; nucleotides outside the gene matches: 15. The CDR3 sequence: CASSSDPGQNKAQYF. The CDR3 DNA is TGCGCCAGCAGCAGCGACCCGGGACAGAATAAGGCCCAGTACTTC.

This clone was seen just once. The chain links TRBV30 to TRBJ1-1; D is ambiguous. V shed 0 bases and J shed 2 bases, with 22 bases lying between them. The germline V gene has CDR1 GTSNPN and CDR2 SVGIG (reference sequence). There are 18 residues in the CDR3. The CDR3 sequence: CAWSVQRGGSTQNTEAFF. The DNA of the CDR3 is TGTGCCTGGAGTGTACAGCGGGGAGGGTCAACTCAAAACACTGAAGCTTTCTTT.

The chain combines TRBV7-9 with TRBJ2-5, with TRBD2 identical over 10 bases. V dropped 4 bases and J dropped 5; count of bases not matched to a gene: 13. Germline V gene sequence: CDR1 SEHNR, CDR2 FQNEAQ (reference sequence). The CDR3 loop spans 17 amino acids. The CDR3: CASSSKGASGSSETQYF. DNA for the CDR3: TGTGCCAGCAGCTCAAAAGGGGCTAGCGGGAGTTCGGAGACCCAGTACTTC.

V usage is TRBV9 and J usage is TRBJ2-1; TRBD2 is a possible D gene (7 bases). The CDR3 is 18 amino acids. Germline V gives CDR1 SGDLS, CDR2 YYNGEE. V lost 3 bases and J 4 bases, leaving 23 bases between the germline ends. The CDR3 sequence: CASSGIHGAGALYNEQFF. The CDR3 bases are TGTGCCAGCAGCGGAATCCACGGGGCGGGGGCCCTATACAATGAGCAGTTCTTC.

The rearrangement links TRBV18 to TRBJ1-2; D perhaps matches TRBD1 (6 bases). Trimming left V 6 bases short and J 3 bases short, with 17 bases between. CDR1 and CDR2 from the germline V gene are KGHSH and LQKENI. The CDR3 spans 15 residues. CDR3 sequence (DNA): TGTGCCAGCTCTCCAGCCCCTTCAGGGGACTATGGCTACACCTTC. Translating gives CASSPAPSGDYGYTF. The full variable domain, in which reference TRBV18 and TRBJ1-2 provide the parts outside the CDR3, is NAGVMQNPRHLVRRRGQEARLRCSPMKGHSHVYWYRQLPEEGLKFMVYLQKENIIDESGMPKERFSAEFPKEGPSILRIQQVVRGDSAAYFCASSPAPSGDYGYTFGSGTRLTVV.

The chain has TRBV5-1 and TRBJ2-1; TRBD2 matches 7 bases. The CDR3 has 13 amino acids. In germline, CDR1 is SGHRS, CDR2 YFSETQ. After removal of 4 bases from V and 6 bases from J, the junction contained 4 bases not matched to a gene. The CDR3 sequence is CASSTPSGNEQFF. In DNA, the CDR3 is TGCGCCAGCAGCACACCTAGCGGCAATGAGCAGTTCTTC.

The chain carries TRBV5-1 and TRBJ1-1; 7 nucleotides line up with TRBD1. V was clipped by 2 bases and J by 5 bases; unmatched bases: 6. CDR1 and CDR2 from the germline V gene are SGHRS and YFSETQ. This CDR3 has 14 residues. The CDR3 DNA sequence: TGCGCCAGCAGCTTACACAGGGGAGAGACTGAAGCTTTCTTT. Translated, it gives CASSLHRGETEAFF.

This clone was seen once. The chain has TRBV11-2 and TRBJ2-3; D perhaps matches TRBD2 (5 bases). The CDR3 is 14 residues long. V was trimmed by 5 bases and J by 2 bases, leaving 11 bases between them. Germline V gene lookup returns CDR1 SGHAT and CDR2 FQNNGV. CDR3 loop: CASSLRGNTDTQYF. The CDR3 DNA follows: TGTGCCAGCAGCCTGAGAGGGAACACAGATACGCAGTATTTT.

CDR3: CASREPGEAFF. In DNA form, the CDR3 reads TGTGCCAGCAGAGAGCCAGGTGAAGCTTTCTTT. The rearrangement links TRBV6-1 to TRBJ1-1; no clear D gene. The CDR3 runs 11 residues. Trimming removed 6 bases at V and 7 bases at J, with 9 bases between. Looked up from germline, CDR1 is MNHNS and CDR2 is SASEGT.

V gene TRBV7-2 combines with J gene TRBJ2-2; D ambiguous. The CDR3 has 15 amino acids. V lost 2 bases and J lost 6, with 13 bases in between. Germline V gene data show CDR1 as SGHTA and CDR2 as FQGNSA. CDR3 nucleotides: TGTGCCAGCAGCTTACCGTCGCGCAGCGCCGGGGAGCTGTTTTTT. Its translation: CASSLPSRSAGELFF.

The V gene is TRBV5-6, the J gene TRBJ2-3, with no clear D. The ends were cut back, 5 bases at V and 4 bases at J, with 14 bases in the middle. CDR1 and CDR2 from the germline V gene are SGHDT and YYEEEE. The CDR3 runs to 14 residues. DNA for the CDR3: TGTGCCAGCAGATGGGCCGAGAGACCAGATACGCAGTATTTT. It specifies CASRWAERPDTQYF.

The J gene is TRBJ2-7, the V gene TRBV5-1, with 9 bases that match TRBD1. CDR3 size: 16 residues. CDR1 is SGHRS and CDR2 is YFSETQ in the germline V gene. V lost 0 bases to trimming and J lost 3 bases; unmatched junction nucleotides: 7. The CDR3 nucleotides are TGCGCCAGCAGCTTGGCCGTGACAGGGGGGAACTACGAGCAGTACTTC. Translation gives CASSLAVTGGNYEQYF.

V is TRBV11-2 and J is TRBJ2-7; unclear D gene. V was trimmed by 0 bases and J by 6 bases, leaving 6 bases between them. Per germline, CDR1 SGHAT and CDR2 FQNNGV. The CDR3 loop spans 12 amino acids. The CDR3 nucleotides are TGTGCCAGCAGCTTAGATAGTGCCGAGCAGTACTTC. This sequence encodes CASSLDSAEQYF.

V usage is TRBV11-2 and J usage is TRBJ1-4, with 9 bases that match TRBD1. The CDR3 is made up of 15 amino acids. Per the germline V gene, CDR1 is SGHAT and CDR2 is FQNNGV. Losses at the gene ends were 5 bases for V and 6 bases for J; bases not matched to a gene: 7. The CDR3 protein is CASSPRTGAYEKLFF. The CDR3 nucleotides read TGTGCCAGCAGCCCGAGGACAGGGGCCTATGAAAAACTGTTTTTT.

The chain joins TRBV6-1 to TRBJ2-2; perhaps TRBD2 as D (6 bases). The CDR3 contains 16 residues. V lost 4 bases, J lost 1 base, and 13 bases lay in between. The germline V gene has CDR1 MNHNS and CDR2 SASEGT. CDR3 protein: CASSAFSSGNTGELFF. CDR3 bases: TGTGCCAGCAGTGCCTTCAGTAGCGGGAACACCGGGGAGCTGTTTTTT.